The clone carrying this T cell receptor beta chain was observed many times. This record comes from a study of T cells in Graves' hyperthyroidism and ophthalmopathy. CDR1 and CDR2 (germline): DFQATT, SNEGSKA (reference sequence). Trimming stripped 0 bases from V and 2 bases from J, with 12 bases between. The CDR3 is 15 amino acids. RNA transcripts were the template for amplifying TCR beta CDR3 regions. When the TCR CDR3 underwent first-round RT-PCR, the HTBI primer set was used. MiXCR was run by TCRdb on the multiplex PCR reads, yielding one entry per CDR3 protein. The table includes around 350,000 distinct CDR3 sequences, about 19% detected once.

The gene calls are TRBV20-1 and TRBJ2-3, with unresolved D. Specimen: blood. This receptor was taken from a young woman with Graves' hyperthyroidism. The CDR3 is CSARDMNINTDTQYF. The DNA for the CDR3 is TGCAGTGCTAGAGATATGAACATAAACACAGATACGCAGTATTTT.